These T cell receptor beta chains were read from a single sample in a study of shared clonotypes between healthy human individuals. Clones were sequenced by immunoSEQ multiplex PCR, and TCRdb holds only the in-frame ones, with some missing. The sample records 2 million or so clones, about 94% being singletons. The material sequenced was naive CD8+ T cells sorted from blood. Every receptor here comes from a man younger than 35 in good health. CDR3s include the opening cysteine and the closing phenylalanine or tryptophan. A D gene is named only where the DNA matches it firmly. Size is omitted from some rows. Given values are once, few, many or a class for expanded clones.

. | TRBJ2-5 | TRBV2 | . | CASSEALQAEGAQETQYF | TGTGCCAGCAGTGAAGCGCTTCAGGCGGAAGGGGCCCAAGAGACCCAGTACTTC
TRBD1 | TRBJ2-1 | TRBV6-5 | . | CASRTGSDEQFF | TGTGCCAGCAGGACAGGGTCCGATGAGCAGTTCTTC
. | TRBJ2-2 | TRBV6-1 | . | CASSEPARIVNTGELFF | TGTGCCAGCAGTGAACCCGCCAGGATAGTGAACACCGGGGAGCTGTTTTTT
. | TRBJ2-7 | TRBV25-1 | . | CASSEYRETIIDEQYF | TGTGCCAGCAGTGAATATCGCGAGACTATTATCGACGAGCAGTACTTC
TRBD2 | TRBJ2-7 | TRBV11-2 | . | CASSSSGILEQYF | TGTGCCAGCAGCTCTAGCGGGATTTTAGAGCAGTACTTC
TRBD1 | TRBJ1-1 | TRBV5-6 | . | CASSFTDREKEAFF | TGTGCCAGCAGCTTCACGGACAGGGAAAAGGAAGCTTTCTTT
TRBD1 | TRBJ2-7 | TRBV2 | . | CASSEGRGIVYEQYF | TGTGCCAGCAGTGAAGGCAGGGGGATTGTCTACGAGCAGTACTTC
TRBD1 | TRBJ1-2 | TRBV6-1 | . | CASIDRGGYTF | TGTGCCAGCATCGACAGGGGTGGCTACACCTTC
. | TRBJ2-7 | TRBV6-6 | . | CASSLGTGSYEQYF | TGTGCCAGCAGTCTTGGGACGGGAAGCTACGAGCAGTACTTC
. | TRBJ1-2 | TRBV7-2 | . | CASSLVPDSAYGYTF | TGTGCCAGCAGCTTAGTCCCGGACAGCGCCTATGGCTACACCTTC
TRBD2 | TRBJ2-1 | TRBV4-1 | . | CASSQDMTSYEQFF | TGCGCCAGCAGCCAAGATATGACTAGCTATGAGCAGTTCTTC
. | TRBJ2-4 | TRBV7-9 | . | CASSSDTLAKNIQYF | TGTGCCAGCAGCTCTGACACCTTAGCCAAAAACATTCAGTACTTC
. | TRBJ2-7 | TRBV4-3 | . | CASSLRSGYEQYF | TGCGCCAGCAGCCTGAGATCCGGGTACGAGCAGTACTTC
. | TRBJ1-1 | TRBV30 | few | CAAYQAFF | TGTGCCGCCTATCAAGCTTTCTTT
TRBD1 | TRBJ1-5 | TRBV4-1 | . | CASSYYAGTGGFNQPQHF | TGCGCCAGCAGCTATTACGCCGGGACAGGGGGTTTCAATCAGCCCCAGCATTTT
TRBD1 | TRBJ2-3 | TRBV4-1 | . | CASSPRTGRTDTQYF | TGCGCCAGCAGCCCTCGGACAGGGAGAACAGATACGCAGTATTTT
TRBD1 | TRBJ2-3 | TRBV6-5 | . | CASSWGQGTDTQYF | TGTGCCAGCAGTTGGGGACAGGGCACAGATACGCAGTATTTT
TRBD1 | TRBJ2-7 | TRBV6-1 | . | CASSEFRGQGGYEQYF | TGTGCCAGCAGTGAATTTCGCGGACAGGGGGGCTACGAGCAGTACTTC
. | TRBJ1-5 | TRBV5-6 | . | CASSLGGGQPQHF | TGTGCCAGCAGCCTTGGGGGCGGTCAGCCCCAGCATTTT
TRBD1 | TRBJ1-1 | TRBV30 | . | CAWSRGLATEAFF | TGTGCCTGGAGCAGGGGGCTAGCCACTGAAGCTTTCTTT
TRBD1 | TRBJ2-7 | TRBV30 | . | CAWSRGQGANEQYF | TGTGCCTGGAGTCGAGGACAGGGGGCGAACGAGCAGTACTTC
TRBD1 | TRBJ1-4 | TRBV14 | . | CASSPFRTGIGTNEKLFF | TGTGCCAGCAGCCCATTTCGGACAGGGATTGGGACTAATGAAAAACTGTTTTTT
. | TRBJ2-7 | TRBV30 | . | CAWSVASGRFYEQYF | TGTGCCTGGAGTGTAGCGTCAGGCAGATTCTACGAGCAGTACTTC
. | TRBJ1-1 | TRBV6-6 | . | CASSPGDRPNTEAFF | TGTGCCAGCAGCCCTGGAGACAGGCCGAACACTGAAGCTTTCTTT
. | TRBJ1-1 | TRBV7-9 | . | CASSFPPTGTEAFF | TGTGCCAGCAGCTTTCCCCCCACAGGAACTGAAGCTTTCTTT
. | TRBJ2-5 | TRBV6-1 | . | CASSDGTRRTLQETQYF | TGTGCCAGCAGTGACGGGACTCGCCGAACCTTACAAGAGACCCAGTACTTC
. | TRBJ1-4 | TRBV7-2 | . | CASSPSHWDEKLFF | TGTGCCAGCAGCCCGTCCCATTGGGATGAAAAACTGTTTTTT
. | TRBJ2-7 | TRBV27 | . | CASSIRRIPYEQYF | TGTGCCAGCAGTATTAGACGGATCCCCTACGAGCAGTACTTC
TRBD1 | TRBJ2-7 | TRBV13 | . | CASSYRQGAGYEQYF | TGTGCCAGCAGCTACCGACAGGGGGCAGGGTACGAGCAGTACTTC
. | TRBJ2-7 | TRBV9 | . | CASSVGSGSYEQYF | TGTGCCAGCAGCGTAGGGTCGGGATCCTACGAGCAGTACTTC
. | TRBJ2-5 | TRBV7-8 | . | CASSLVRGVGETQYF | TGTGCCAGCAGCTTAGTGAGGGGGGTTGGAGAGACCCAGTACTTC
. | TRBJ2-7 | TRBV4-1 | . | CASSQSHRYEQYF | TGCGCCAGCAGCCAAAGTCATCGCTACGAGCAGTACTTC
. | TRBJ1-1 | TRBV29-1 | once | CSVALGWNTEAFF | TGCAGCGTCGCCTTAGGGTGGAACACTGAAGCTTTCTTT
TRBD1 | TRBJ1-6 | TRBV25-1 | few | CASGWTGDEPLHF | TGTGCCAGCGGATGGACAGGCGACGAACCCCTCCACTTT
. | TRBJ2-7 | TRBV7-9 | . | CASSLVRQGVDEQYF | TGTGCCAGCAGCTTAGTTAGGCAGGGCGTCGACGAGCAGTACTTC
TRBD1 | TRBJ2-4 | TRBV6-5 | . | CASSSLQGWGNIQYF | TGTGCCAGCAGTTCCCTACAGGGGTGGGGAAACATTCAGTACTTC
. | TRBJ2-3 | TRBV30 | . | CALASEPSDTQYF | TGTGCCTTAGCTAGCGAGCCCTCAGATACGCAGTATTTT
. | TRBJ2-2 | TRBV29-1 | . | CSVEDPTEPNTGELFF | TGCAGCGTTGAAGACCCGACGGAACCTAACACCGGGGAGCTGTTTTTT
. | TRBJ1-5 | TRBV19 | . | CASSIDRDGNQPQHF | TGTGCCAGTAGTATAGACAGGGACGGCAATCAGCCCCAGCATTTT
. | TRBJ1-3 | TRBV27 | once | CASSPSDGNTIYF | TGTGCCAGCAGCCCAAGTGATGGAAACACCATATATTTT
TRBD2 | TRBJ2-3 | TRBV11-2 | once | CASSLVGSSGRDTQYF | TGTGCCAGCAGCTTAGTGGGGTCTAGCGGGAGAGATACGCAGTATTTT
. | TRBJ2-3 | TRBV29-1 | . | CSVEDRWLLVGTDTQYF | TGCAGCGTTGAAGATCGGTGGCTGTTGGTTGGGACAGATACGCAGTATTTT
TRBD2 | TRBJ2-1 | TRBV10-2 | . | CASSEVRGLANEQFF | TGCGCCAGCAGCGAGGTGAGGGGACTAGCGAATGAGCAGTTCTTC
TRBD1 | TRBJ2-1 | TRBV4-3 | . | CASSQEPGQGASNEQFF | TGCGCCAGCAGCCAAGAACCGGGACAGGGGGCATCCAATGAGCAGTTCTTC
TRBD1 | TRBJ2-7 | TRBV5-1 | . | CASSLEGQGSPYEQYF | TGCGCCAGCAGCTTGGAGGGACAGGGGTCCCCCTACGAGCAGTACTTC
TRBD1 | TRBJ1-1 | TRBV4-3 | . | CASSHQDRGGLPEAFF | TGCGCCAGCAGCCACCAGGACAGGGGGGGTTTGCCTGAAGCTTTCTTT
TRBD2 | TRBJ2-1 | TRBV15 | . | CATSTLAGFENEQFF | TGTGCCACCAGCACGCTAGCGGGGTTTGAGAATGAGCAGTTCTTC
. | TRBJ1-1 | TRBV27 | . | CASSLYSAGEMNTEAFF | TGTGCCAGCAGTTTATATTCGGCGGGGGAGATGAACACTGAAGCTTTCTTT
. | TRBJ1-1 | TRBV6-6 | . | CASSYPVANTEAFF | TGTGCCAGCAGTTACCCCGTGGCGAACACTGAAGCTTTCTTT
. | TRBJ2-7 | TRBV5-1 | . | CASSLTDSYYEQYF | TGCGCCAGCAGCTTGACGGACAGTTACTACGAGCAGTACTTC
. | TRBJ2-7 | TRBV5-4 | . | CASSLGTEAYEQYF | TGTGCCAGCAGCTTGGGGACAGAGGCCTACGAGCAGTACTTC
. | TRBJ2-5 | TRBV30 | few | CAWSEREFGTQYF | TGTGCCTGGAGTGAGAGGGAATTTGGGACCCAGTACTTC
TRBD1 | TRBJ2-1 | TRBV29-1 | . | CSVDGRGIGNEQFF | TGCAGCGTTGACGGCAGGGGGATAGGAAATGAGCAGTTCTTC
. | TRBJ1-2 | TRBV4-3 | . | CASSQDLATGSTNGYTF | TGCGCCAGCAGCCAAGATTTAGCGACAGGATCCACGAATGGCTACACCTTC
TRBD2 | TRBJ2-1 | TRBV13 | . | CASSPSGSGGVEQFF | TGTGCCAGCAGCCCTAGCGGGTCAGGCGGGGTTGAGCAGTTCTTC
. | TRBJ2-7 | TRBV19 | . | CASSVGLFSYEQYF | TGTGCCAGTAGTGTAGGACTTTTCTCCTACGAGCAGTACTTC
TRBD2 | TRBJ2-7 | TRBV28 | . | CASSLLAGGLGDEQYF | TGTGCCAGCAGTTTGTTAGCGGGGGGTCTGGGGGACGAGCAGTACTTC
TRBD2 | TRBJ2-5 | TRBV7-9 | . | CASSQREEETQYF | TGTGCCAGCAGCCAGCGGGAGGAAGAGACCCAGTACTTC
. | TRBJ2-3 | TRBV2 | . | CASSDRGRPTDTQYF | TGTGCCAGCAGTGACAGGGGACGGCCCACAGATACGCAGTATTTT
TRBD1 | TRBJ1-2 | TRBV19 | . | CASTETGWDGYTF | TGTGCCAGTACCGAGACAGGGTGGGATGGCTACACCTTC